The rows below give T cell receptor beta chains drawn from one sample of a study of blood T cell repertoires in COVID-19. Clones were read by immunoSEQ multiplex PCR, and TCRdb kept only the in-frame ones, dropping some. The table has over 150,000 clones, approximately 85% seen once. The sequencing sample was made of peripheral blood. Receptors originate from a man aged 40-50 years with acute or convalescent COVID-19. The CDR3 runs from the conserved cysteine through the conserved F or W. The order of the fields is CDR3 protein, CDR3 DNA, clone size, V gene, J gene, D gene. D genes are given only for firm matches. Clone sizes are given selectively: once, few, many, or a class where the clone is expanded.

CASSFTPGSRETQYF	TGCGCCAGCAGCTTCACCCCCGGGAGCCGGGAGACCCAGTACTTC	once	TRBV5-1	TRBJ2-5	NA
CASSETPGGEQYF	TGTGCCAGCAGTGAAACTCCAGGGGGCGAGCAGTACTTC	once	TRBV2	TRBJ2-7	TRBD1
CASTPEGGVNSRELFF	TGTGCCAGCACCCCCGAGGGGGGGGTAAATTCCCGGGAGCTGTTTTTT	NA	TRBV2	TRBJ2-2	NA
CASSASGLVSETQYF	TGCGCCAGCAGCGCATCTGGACTAGTCTCGGAGACCCAGTACTTC	NA	TRBV5-1	TRBJ2-5	TRBD2
CASSVSDRAYGYTF	TGTGCCAGCAGTGTATCTGACAGGGCCTATGGCTACACCTTC	NA	TRBV2	TRBJ1-2	TRBD1
CASSLAGSSEKLFF	TGCGCCAGCAGCTTGGCGGGGTCCTCGGAAAAACTGTTTTTT	NA	TRBV5-1	TRBJ1-4	NA
CASSFIPGDTDTQYF	TGTGCCAGCAGTTTTATACCCGGGGACACAGATACGCAGTATTTT	NA	TRBV27	TRBJ2-3	NA
CASTVTGGAPLHF	TGTGCCAGCACAGTGACAGGGGGAGCTCCCCTCCACTTT	NA	TRBV3-1/TRBV3-2	TRBJ1-6	TRBD1
CATSTRQGTYGYTF	TGTGCCACCAGCACCAGACAGGGTACCTATGGCTACACCTTC	once	TRBV15	TRBJ1-2	TRBD1
CSASSGSTNEKLFF	TGCAGTGCTAGTTCAGGTTCAACTAATGAAAAACTGTTTTTT	NA	TRBV20-1	TRBJ1-4	NA
CASSFDGTGNQPQHF	TGTGCCAGCAGCTTTGATGGGACAGGCAATCAGCCCCAGCATTTT	NA	TRBV5-8	TRBJ1-5	TRBD1
CASSQEEDQPQHF	TGCGCCAGCAGCCAAGAAGAGGATCAGCCCCAGCATTTT	NA	TRBV4-1	TRBJ1-5	NA
CASSLRTIVSTDTQYF	TGTGCCAGCAGCTTAAGGACAATCGTCAGCACAGATACGCAGTATTTT	few	TRBV11-2	TRBJ2-3	NA
CASRLDGNYGYTF	TGTGCCAGCAGGCTCGACGGGAACTATGGCTACACCTTC	NA	TRBV4-2	TRBJ1-2	NA
CASSQLTGTGNTEAFF	TGTGCCAGCAGCCAATTAACCGGGACAGGAAACACTGAAGCTTTCTTT	NA	TRBV14	TRBJ1-1	TRBD1
CASSHGTGQGNTEAFF	TGTGCCAGCAGCCATGGGACAGGGCAAGGGAACACTGAAGCTTTCTTT	NA	TRBV13	TRBJ1-1	TRBD1
CASSWLGGNTYEQYF	TGCGCCAGCAGCTGGTTGGGGGGTAATACCTACGAGCAGTACTTC	NA	TRBV5-1	TRBJ2-7	NA
CASSLGTSGNQPQHF	TGTGCCAGCAGCTTAGGCACTTCGGGCAATCAGCCCCAGCATTTT	NA	TRBV7-6	TRBJ1-5	NA
CASTWGGGRGEQFF	TGTGCCAGCACCTGGGGCGGGGGTAGGGGTGAGCAGTTCTTC	NA	TRBV6-5	TRBJ2-1	TRBD2
CASSQGGEWVNTEAFF	TGTGCCAGCAGCCAGGGGGGAGAGTGGGTGAACACTGAAGCTTTCTTT	NA	TRBV9	TRBJ1-1	TRBD1